What follows are 20 T cell receptor beta chains derived from one specimen sequenced in a study of blood T cells in healthy people across ages. The authors ran a second PCR of 7 to 11 cycles using a sample-barcoded 5' primer and a J-beta primer mix. TCRdb ran MiXCR on the 5' RACE reads and lists one entry per CDR3 protein. The sample lists roughly 1,500,000 distinct CDR3 sequences, roughly 30% occurring once. The sequencing input was blood. These receptors originate from a woman younger than 45 in good health.

This clonotype was seen a few times. The chain couples TRBV9 to TRBJ1-1; no firm D call. V was shortened by 4 bases and J by 0 bases, with 10 bases between the two germline ends. Germline-derived CDR1 and CDR2 are SGDLS and YYNGEE. The CDR3 spans 14 residues. The CDR3 protein is CASSPPPVNTEAFF. In DNA form, the CDR3 reads TGTGCCAGCAGCCCCCCGCCGGTGAACACTGAAGCTTTCTTT.

This chain joins TRBV10-3 and TRBJ1-1; D gene ambiguous. CDR3 size: 17 residues. Germline V gives CDR1 ENHRY, CDR2 SYGVKD. Trimming removed 0 bases at V and 5 bases at J, with 19 bases between. CDR3 DNA: TGTGCCATCAGTGAGTCGCTGCGGTCGCCGGGGAGTACTGAAGCTTTCTTT. It encodes CAISESLRSPGSTEAFF.

This clonotype has a handful of counts. V gene TRBV6-5 combines with J gene TRBJ2-7, with D uncertain. The germline V gene encodes CDR1 MNHEY and CDR2 SVGAGI. The V and J ends lost 0 bases and 3 bases respectively, with 6 bases between them. This CDR3 is 13 amino acids long. Here the CDR3 DNA reads TGTGCCAGCAGTTACTCGGACCGCTACGAGCAGTACTTC. It yields the protein CASSYSDRYEQYF.

The rearrangement links TRBV20-1 to TRBJ2-2; the D is unclear. The germline V gene encodes CDR1 DFQATT and CDR2 SNEGSKA (reference sequence). The CDR3 contains 14 residues. Trimming removed 6 bases at V and 4 bases at J, with 15 bases between. In DNA, the CDR3 is TGCAGTGCCACATCTCGTTGGGGCACCGGGGAGCTGTTTTTT. It translates to CSATSRWGTGELFF.

This clonotype occurred a few times. V and J are TRBV5-1 and TRBJ2-3; a possible D gene is TRBD1 (6 bases). Looked up from germline, CDR1 is SGHRS and CDR2 is YFSETQ. The CDR3 has 16 amino acids. Trimming took 0 bases from V and 4 from J, leaving 15 bases between them. CDR3 residues: CASSLGQGSGADTQYF. The CDR3 DNA follows: TGCGCCAGCAGCTTGGGGCAGGGGTCCGGGGCAGATACGCAGTATTTT.

This clonotype was detected a few times. The chain employs TRBV13 and TRBJ1-1, with 7 bases matching TRBD1. The CDR3 has 15 amino acids. J was trimmed by 3 bases and V by 8 bases; bases with no gene match: 12. CDR1 and CDR2 (germline): PRHDT, FYEKMQ (reference sequence). CDR3 DNA sequence: TGTGCCAGCGGGGGGGGGACAGCTGATGACACTGAAGCTTTCTTT. Its protein product is CASGGGTADDTEAFF.

This clonotype was observed a handful of times. The chain links TRBV25-1 to TRBJ1-4; possibly TRBD1 for D (6 bases). Germline V gives CDR1 MGHDK, CDR2 SYGVNS. V lost 6 bases, J lost 8 bases, and 10 bases lay in between. This CDR3 is 12 amino acids long. Here the CDR3 DNA reads TGTGCCAGCAGGGGACACGGAGAAAAACTGTTTTTT. Its protein product is CASRGHGEKLFF.

The genes are TRBV7-2 and TRBJ2-1; D ambiguous. This CDR3 has 13 residues. The V end was cut by 2 bases, the J end by 8 bases, with 10 bases between. Germline CDR1 is SGHTA and CDR2 is FQGNSA. The CDR3 reads CASSLLANDEQFF. In DNA form, the CDR3 reads TGTGCCAGCAGCTTATTGGCCAACGATGAGCAGTTCTTC.

This clonotype was counted at least ten times. The CDR3 is CASSYVAGSYEQYF. CDR3 coding DNA: TGTGCCAGCAGTTACGTGGCCGGTTCCTACGAGCAGTACTTC. The chain employs TRBV6-2 or TRBV6-3 and TRBJ2-7; no reliable D call. Trimming left V 2 bases short and J 1 base short, with 9 bases between. The CDR3 runs 14 residues. CDR1 and CDR2 from the germline V gene are MNHEY and SVGEGT.

This clonotype occurred a few times. This sequence joins TRBV12-3 or TRBV12-4 and TRBJ2-5; 8 nucleotides align to TRBD1. With V trimmed by 6 bases and J by 2 bases, 8 bases remained unmatched. The CDR3 length is 15 residues. CDR3 region: CASSSTGAKQETQYF. The CDR3 coding sequence is TGTGCCAGCAGCTCGACAGGGGCTAAGCAAGAGACCCAGTACTTC.

This clonotype was detected a few times. The V and J genes are TRBV20-1 and TRBJ2-1; D unclear. Trimming took off 8 bases at V and 4 bases at J, with 24 bases between the two ends. The CDR3 runs 16 residues. The germline CDR1 and CDR2 sequences are DFQATT and SNEGSKA (reference sequence). CDR3 sequence: CSPTTRGATSYNEQFF. The CDR3 bases are TGCAGTCCAACTACCCGAGGTGCCACCTCTTACAATGAGCAGTTCTTC.

On this clonotype: A read error may account for a junction end that differs from germline. The chain links TRBV7-9 to TRBJ2-7; 9 nucleotides align to TRBD2. The CDR3 sequence is 15 residues long. Per germline, CDR1 SEHNR and CDR2 FQNEAQ (reference sequence). CDR3 loop: CASNLAGAPSYEQYF. The CDR3 DNA reads TGTGCCAGCAACTTAGCGGGGGCCCCTTCCTACGAGCAGTACTTC.

Only one count was recorded for this clonotype. A read error is possible here, since a much larger clone lies one base away. V usage is TRBV7-2 and J usage is TRBJ2-7, with 9 bases matching TRBD1. Per germline, CDR1 SGHTA and CDR2 FQGNSA. Trimming removed 5 bases from V and 3 bases from J; junction bases left unmatched: 8. CDR3 length: 15 residues. The CDR3 bases are TGTGCCAGCAGCCATGGACAGGGGCACAACTACGAGCAGTACTTC. Amino acid sequence: CASSHGQGHNYEQYF. The variable domain in full, completed from reference TRBV7-2 and TRBJ2-7, reads GAGVSQSPSNKVTEKGKDVELRCDPISGHTALYWYRQSLGQGLEFLIYFQGNSAPDKSGLPSDRFSAERTGGSVSTLTIQRTQQEDSAVYLCASSHGQGHNYEQYFGPGTRLTVT.

The chain couples TRBV20-1 to TRBJ1-1; D remains unclear. The germline V gene encodes CDR1 DFQATT and CDR2 SNEGSKA (reference sequence). The length of the CDR3 is 13 residues. V lost 5 bases and J 11 bases, leaving 21 bases between the germline ends. CDR3 amino acids: CSAVPASQRRAFF. The CDR3 DNA is TGCAGTGCTGTGCCAGCCTCCCAACGCAGGGCTTTCTTT.

The chain couples TRBV5-1 to TRBJ2-7, with D possibly matching TRBD2 (7 bases). V gave up 1 base and J gave up 5 bases, with 13 bases separating them. From germline, CDR1 is SGHRS and CDR2 YFSETQ. CDR3 size: 14 residues. For the CDR3, the DNA is TGCGCCAGCAGCTTGTGGGGGGGGCCGGACGAGCAGTACTTC. It translates to CASSLWGGPDEQYF.

This clonotype turned up a few times. This sequence joins TRBV20-1 and TRBJ2-3, with a tentative D call TRBD1 (6 bases). Germline values: CDR1 DFQATT, CDR2 SNEGSKA (reference sequence). This CDR3 region has 11 residues. Trimming shortened V by 7 bases and J by 6 bases, and 11 bases separated the two germline ends. This CDR3 is CSGTGSDTQYF. In DNA, the CDR3 is TGCAGTGGCACAGGGAGCGATACGCAGTATTTT.

In DNA, the CDR3 is TGTGCCAGCAGCCTGGACAGGGGAAACAATGAGCAGTTCTTC. This encodes CASSLDRGNNEQFF. J is TRBJ2-1 and V is TRBV7-7; 9 bases are a match to TRBD1. Germline V gene sequence: CDR1 SSHAT, CDR2 FNYEAQ (reference sequence). The V segment lost 5 bases and the J segment 5 bases; nucleotides outside the gene matches: 4. The CDR3 has 14 residues.

J is TRBJ1-2 and V is TRBV28, with TRBD1 matching 7 bases. Trimming removed 4 bases from V and 6 bases from J; junction bases left unmatched: 8. The length of the CDR3 is 14 residues. Germline assignment: CDR1 MDHEN and CDR2 SYDVKM. The CDR3 reads CASSSGGRGDGYTF. The CDR3 coding sequence is TGTGCCAGCAGTTCCGGCGGCAGGGGGGATGGCTACACCTTC.

The CDR3 DNA is TGCAGTGCTAGAGATTATAAGCACAGGGTCTTAACTGGGGCCAACGTCCTGACTTTC. Encoded protein: CSARDYKHRVLTGANVLTF. The rearrangement joins TRBV20-1 to TRBJ2-6; D may be TRBD1 (6 bases). The CDR3 totals 19 residues. Germline CDR1 reads DFQATT; CDR2 reads SNEGSKA (reference sequence). V lost 0 bases, J lost 2 bases, and 20 bases lay in between.

Only a few counts were recorded for this clonotype. V gene TRBV20-1 combines with J gene TRBJ2-1, with 7 positions matching TRBD2. The CDR3 contains 11 residues. Germline loops: CDR1 DFQATT, CDR2 SNEGSKA (reference sequence). Trimming took 1 base from V and 10 from J; bases not matched to a gene: 1. CDR3 residues: CSARGAGEQFF. CDR3 bases: TGCAGTGCTAGAGGAGCGGGAGAGCAGTTCTTC.